These 25 T cell receptor beta chains share one sample of origin, sequenced in a study of T-cell memory formation after mild COVID-19. TCRdb processed the 5' RACE reads anew with MiXCR; each CDR3 protein has one entry. The table has tens of thousands of distinct CDR3 sequences, approximately 9% seen once. The sequenced material came from PBMCs or a T cell subset sorted from them (not recorded which). Receptors originate from an adult woman who had mild COVID-19 (a few samples of this study predate the infection). Cell type and time point are not known.

A word on this clonotype: This may come from a read error, since a much larger clone is one base off. The chain combines TRBV20-1 with TRBJ2-6; D gene unclear. Germline V CDR1 and CDR2: DFQATT, SNEGSKA (reference sequence). This CDR3 has 14 amino acids. The CDR3 DNA is TGCAGTGCTAGAGAAGGGTCTGGGCCCAACGTCCTGACTTTC. This encodes CSAREGSGPNVLTF.

The chain joins TRBV20-1 to TRBJ2-3, with TRBD2 matching over 12 bases. The CDR3 consists of 15 residues. The germline V gene has CDR1 DFQATT and CDR2 SNEGSKA (reference sequence). For the CDR3, the DNA is TGCAGCAAAGTAAGGACTAGCGGGAAAGAAGATACGCAGTATTTT. Translating gives CSKVRTSGKEDTQYF.

This chain uses TRBV15 with TRBJ2-3; TRBD2 is a possible D gene (7 bases). The CDR3 has 14 residues. V was shortened by 10 bases and J by 2 bases, with 16 bases between the two germline ends. The germline V gene encodes CDR1 LNHNV and CDR2 YYDKDF (reference sequence). As DNA, the CDR3 is TGTGCCATTACGGGGGGCGGGATCACAGATACGCAGTATTTT. Its translation: CAITGGGITDTQYF.

The V gene is TRBV6-5, the J gene TRBJ1-1; D unresolved. Trimming left V 0 bases short and J 9 bases short, with 14 bases between. The V gene's germline CDR1 is MNHEY and CDR2 SVGAGI. This CDR3 is built from 14 residues. The CDR3 nucleotides are TGTGCCAGCAGTTACTCGAGTGGGCAGGTGAAAGCTTTCTTT. The encoded protein is CASSYSSGQVKAFF.

This clonotype was seen at least ten times. V and J are TRBV15 and TRBJ1-5, with unresolved D. From germline, CDR1 is LNHNV and CDR2 YYDKDF (reference sequence). The V and J ends lost 5 bases and 4 bases respectively, with 6 bases between them. This CDR3 region has 12 residues. CDR3 in amino acids: CATSRRNQPQHF. CDR3 DNA: TGTGCCACCAGCCGGAGGAATCAGCCCCAGCATTTT.

This clonotype was counted between two and nine times. The chain joins TRBV27 to TRBJ2-2, with 15 bases lining up with TRBD2. Trimming took 3 bases from V and 0 from J; bases not matched to a gene: 8. Per the germline V gene, CDR1 is MNHEY and CDR2 is SMNVEV (reference sequence). The CDR3 is 20 residues long. The chain's CDR3 is CASSLGTSGRRWANTGELFF. CDR3 DNA: TGTGCCAGCAGTTTGGGGACTAGCGGGAGGCGATGGGCGAACACCGGGGAGCTGTTTTTT.

In this sample, this clonotype turned up a few times. This CDR3 reads CASSQERRGDTEAFF. CDR3 sequence (DNA): TGTGCCAGCAGCCAAGAAAGGCGGGGGGACACTGAAGCTTTCTTT. The gene calls are TRBV4-2 and TRBJ1-1; D is possibly TRBD1 (5 bases). Germline loops: CDR1 LGHNA, CDR2 YNFKEQ. The CDR3 has 15 residues. Trimming took off 0 bases at V and 3 bases at J, with 11 bases between the two ends.

This clonotype was seen ten or more times. The chain carries TRBV5-1 and TRBJ2-2, with 8 bases that match TRBD1. In germline, CDR1 is SGHRS, CDR2 YFSETQ. The CDR3 extends over 15 amino acids. V gave up 4 bases and J gave up 7 bases; unmatched junction bases: 9. The CDR3 DNA reads TGCGCCAGCAGCCTACGGACAGGGACGGTCGGGGAGCTGTTTTTT. Residues: CASSLRTGTVGELFF.

There are a few counts of this clonotype. This rearrangement joins TRBV19 to TRBJ2-6, with D perhaps TRBD1 or TRBD2 (5 bases each). Trimming took 7 bases from V and 5 from J, leaving 15 bases between them. The germline V gene encodes CDR1 LNHDA and CDR2 SQIVND (reference sequence). The CDR3 is 15 amino acids. The CDR3 here is CASTVWGSRANVLTF. The CDR3 DNA follows: TGTGCCAGTACCGTCTGGGGGTCACGGGCCAACGTCCTGACTTTC. Variable domain in full (rest from reference TRBV19 and TRBJ2-6): DGGITQSPKYLFRKEGQNVTLSCEQNLNHDAMYWYRQDPGQGLRLIYYSQIVNDFQKGDIAEGYSVSREKKESFPLTVTSAQKNPTAFYLCASTVWGSRANVLTFGAGSRLTVL.

This clonotype was recorded a few times. The gene calls are TRBV7-9 and TRBJ2-1, with D possibly being TRBD2 (6 bases). Germline CDR1 is SEHNR and CDR2 is FQNEAQ (reference sequence). V was cut by 1 base and J by 8 bases, with 18 bases left in between. CDR3 length: 16 residues. CDR3 sequence: CASSLEGTSGLDEQFF. CDR3 nucleotide sequence: TGTGCCAGCAGCTTAGAGGGGACCAGCGGGTTGGATGAGCAGTTCTTC.

The rearrangement joins TRBV20-1 to TRBJ2-7; possibly TRBD1 for D (5 bases). V was cut by 1 base and J by 3 bases, with 10 bases left in between. The CDR3 totals 13 residues. Per germline, CDR1 DFQATT and CDR2 SNEGSKA (reference sequence). The CDR3 region has the DNA TGCAGTGCTAGAGCGAGCAGGGACTACGAGCAGTACTTC. This gives the protein CSARASRDYEQYF.

This rearrangement joins TRBV6-5 to TRBJ1-3; perhaps TRBD1 as D (5 bases). This CDR3 comprises 17 residues. In germline, CDR1 is MNHEY, CDR2 SVGAGI. V was cut by 0 bases and J by 4 bases, with 16 bases left in between. The CDR3 is CASSYSLRGVGGNTIYF. The CDR3 DNA reads TGTGCCAGCAGTTACTCTTTGAGGGGCGTCGGGGGAAACACCATATATTTT.

This clonotype came up many times. The rearrangement uses TRBV6-5 and TRBJ2-7; the match to TRBD2 covers 10 bases. V shed 2 bases, J shed 3 bases, and the junction held 7 bases outside the gene matches. There are 16 residues in the CDR3. Germline loops: CDR1 MNHEY, CDR2 SVGAGI. CDR3 protein: CASSYTRLAGVYEQYF. CDR3 DNA sequence: TGTGCCAGCAGTTACACACGGCTAGCGGGGGTCTACGAGCAGTACTTC.

This clonotype was seen many times. J is TRBJ1-5 and V is TRBV5-6; a weak D match, TRBD1 (5 bases). Trimming took 0 bases from V and 4 from J, leaving 14 bases between them. In germline, CDR1 is SGHDT, CDR2 YYEEEE. This CDR3 has 16 residues. The CDR3 DNA is TGTGCCAGCAGCTTGGGCGCAGGGACTGGGAATCAGCCCCAGCATTTT. Its protein is CASSLGAGTGNQPQHF.

DNA of the CDR3: TGTGCCAGCGTACGGACAGGGATAGCAGATACGCAGTATTTT. Translation: CASVRTGIADTQYF. The genes are TRBV6-1 and TRBJ2-3; TRBD1 agrees at 8 bases. The CDR3 spans 14 residues. V lost 8 bases to trimming and J lost 4 bases; unmatched junction nucleotides: 8. The germline V gene has CDR1 MNHNS and CDR2 SASEGT.

This clonotype was recorded a few times. The V and J genes are TRBV7-2 and TRBJ2-1; TRBD2 agrees at 7 bases. The germline V gene encodes CDR1 SGHTA and CDR2 FQGNSA. With V trimmed by 5 bases and J by 4 bases, 11 bases remained unmatched. The CDR3 contains 16 residues. CDR3 sequence (DNA): TGTGCCAGCAGCCGAGGGAGTCGGGGGGTTTACAATGAGCAGTTCTTC. Translation: CASSRGSRGVYNEQFF.

V usage is TRBV20-1 and J usage is TRBJ1-2; tentatively, D is TRBD1 (5 bases). CDR1 is DFQATT, CDR2 SNEGSKA, per germline (reference sequence). V was shortened by 4 bases and J by 2 bases, with 11 bases between the two germline ends. This CDR3 region has 13 residues. The DNA of the CDR3 is TGCAGTGCTACAGGGAATCGGAACTATGGCTACACCTTC. Its translation: CSATGNRNYGYTF.

At least ten counts were recorded for this clonotype. The rearrangement joins TRBV20-1 to TRBJ1-2; 7 bases match TRBD1. V dropped 0 bases and J dropped 5; count of bases not matched to a gene: 9. The CDR3 runs 15 residues. Germline assignment: CDR1 DFQATT and CDR2 SNEGSKA (reference sequence). The CDR3 sequence: CSARDMGQSPYGYTF. The CDR3 nucleotides are TGCAGTGCTAGAGATATGGGACAGAGCCCGTATGGCTACACCTTC.

A few counts support this clonotype. The chain employs TRBV2 and TRBJ1-4; TRBD1 might be the D (6 bases). V lost 6 bases and J 8 bases, leaving 10 bases between the germline ends. Germline V lookup: CDR1 SNHLY, CDR2 FYNNEI. This CDR3 region has 12 residues. This CDR3 reads CASRQGGEKLFF. The CDR3 coding sequence is TGTGCCAGCAGACAGGGTGGGGAAAAACTGTTTTTT.

In its sample, this clonotype was seen a few times. The CDR3 sequence is CASSLQFHEQFF. For the CDR3, the DNA is TGTGCCAGCAGCTTACAGTTCCATGAGCAGTTCTTC. The V and J genes are TRBV7-9 and TRBJ2-1; D remains ambiguous. The CDR3 runs 12 residues. V dropped 2 bases and J dropped 8 bases, with 7 bases sitting between them. Germline V lookup: CDR1 SEHNR, CDR2 FQNEAQ (reference sequence).

Many counts were recorded for this clonotype. The rearrangement joins TRBV12-3 or TRBV12-4 to TRBJ2-1; D call uncertain. Trimming pared 3 bases from V and 7 bases from J, leaving 7 bases between. CDR3 length equals 12 residues. The CDR3 region is CASSFRKNEQFF. The CDR3 DNA reads as TGTGCCAGCAGTTTTAGGAAGAATGAGCAGTTCTTC.

J is TRBJ2-3 and V is TRBV9, with D tentatively TRBD2 (6 bases). From germline, CDR1 is SGDLS and CDR2 YYNGEE. The ends were cut back, 2 bases at V and 4 bases at J, with 8 bases in the middle. The CDR3 has 13 amino acids. CDR3 loop: CASSVGTSDTQYF. In nucleotides, the CDR3 is TGTGCCAGCAGCGTCGGGACTTCAGATACGCAGTATTTT. Together with reference TRBV9 and TRBJ2-3, the CDR3 gives the full variable domain: DSGVTQTPKHLITATGQRVTLRCSPRSGDLSVYWYQQSLDQGLQFLIQYYNGEERAKGNILERFSAQQFPDLHSELNLSSLELGDSALYFCASSVGTSDTQYFGPGTRLTVL.

In DNA, the CDR3 is TGTGCCAGCAGCTTAGAGGGCGTGCGGTATGGCTACACCTTC. It encodes CASSLEGVRYGYTF. The chain is built from TRBV7-2 and TRBJ1-2, with D hard to call. This CDR3 spans 14 amino acids. The V gene lost 1 base and the J gene lost 5 bases, with 11 bases spanning the gap. CDR1 and CDR2 (germline): SGHTA, FQGNSA.

This clonotype has only a few counts. The chain links TRBV12-3 or TRBV12-4 to TRBJ2-7; no firm D call. This CDR3 contains 11 residues. Trimming took off 6 bases at V and 6 bases at J, with 9 bases between the two ends. This chain's CDR3 is CASRYKGEQYF. The CDR3 coding sequence is TGTGCCAGCAGATACAAGGGCGAGCAGTACTTC.

CDR3 nucleotides: TGTGCCACCACCCAGGGGTTTCCCTCAAGTTTGGAGCAGTACTTC. It is translated as CATTQGFPSSLEQYF. V usage is TRBV24-1 and J usage is TRBJ2-7; D may be TRBD1 (6 bases). The germline V gene encodes CDR1 KGHDR and CDR2 SFDVKD. The CDR3 length is 15 residues. V shed 8 bases and J shed 7 bases, with 23 bases lying between them.